One sample yielded the 26 T cell receptor beta chains listed below, sequenced in a study of Ad26.COV2.S vaccination and SARS-CoV-2 variants. Treatment in this sample: 19 received Ad26.COV2.S at low or high dose, single or two shots; a few received placebo; per-sample allocation not given. It was on day 63 after the first vaccine or placebo injection that samples were taken. TCRdb keeps only in-frame clones here, not all; method: immunoSEQ multiplex PCR. The data contain around 350,000 clones, roughly 81% of them seen just once; the ten biggest clones take up 2.5% to 3.5%. This specimen consisted of peripheral blood, obtained in a trial of Ad26.COV2.S vaccine versus placebo. These receptors were collected from a person aged 18-65 years who received the Ad26.COV2.S COVID-19 vaccine or a placebo.

CDR3 DNA: TGTGCCACCAGTGACTCGGGGGAGGGAGCAGAAAAGCAGTTCTTC. Translating it yields CATSDSGEGAEKQFF. This chain links TRBV24-1 with TRBJ2-1, with 7 bases lining up with TRBD2. The ends lost 4 bases at V and 11 bases at J; junction bases unmatched: 13. Germline V CDR1 and CDR2: KGHDR, SFDVKD. The CDR3 contains 15 residues.

This clone was observed a handful of times. The chain links TRBV24-1 to TRBJ2-2; 8 positions agree with TRBD2. V shed 3 bases, J shed 7 bases, and the junction held 0 bases outside the gene matches. CDR1 is KGHDR and CDR2 is SFDVKD in the germline V gene. The CDR3 contains 13 residues. The CDR3 is CATSDSGSGELFF. CDR3 nucleotide sequence: TGTGCCACCAGTGATAGCGGGAGCGGGGAGCTGTTTTTT.

This clone was recorded only once. The CDR3 DNA sequence: TGTGCCAGCAGACCGACAGGTGGGAACACCGGGGAGCTGTTTTTT. It specifies CASRPTGGNTGELFF. The rearrangement joins TRBV27 to TRBJ2-2; D is possibly TRBD1 (6 bases). The germline V gene encodes CDR1 MNHEY and CDR2 SMNVEV (reference sequence). V gave up 6 bases and J gave up 1 base, with 12 bases separating them. The CDR3 covers 15 residues.

The chain recombines TRBV7-8 with TRBJ2-3, with TRBD2 matching 9 bases. The J segment lost 0 bases and the V segment lost 1 base, leaving 5 bases of the junction unmatched. The CDR3 runs 17 residues. Germline V gene lookup returns CDR1 SGHVS and CDR2 FQNEAQ. CDR3 sequence: CASSLGLAAPSTDTQYF. In DNA form, the CDR3 reads TGTGCCAGCAGCTTAGGACTAGCGGCACCTAGCACAGATACGCAGTATTTT.

This clone was seen only a few times. The chain recombines TRBV10-2 with TRBJ2-7; D unresolved. Trimming shortened V by 3 bases and J by 5 bases, and 14 bases separated the two germline ends. CDR1 and CDR2 (germline): WSHSY, SAAADI. This CDR3 region has 14 residues. The DNA for the CDR3 is TGCGCCAGCAGTGATTTGTGGGTCGGCGACGAGCAGTACTTC. This encodes CASSDLWVGDEQYF.

This clone was detected once. V gene TRBV15 combines with J gene TRBJ1-4; 7 positions agree with TRBD1. The trim removed 0 bases at V and 8 bases at J, leaving 9 bases unmatched. The V gene's germline CDR1 is LNHNV and CDR2 YYDKDF (reference sequence). This CDR3 comprises 16 residues. CDR3 DNA: TGTGCCACCAGCAGAGACCCTGACAGGGTGGACGAAAAACTGTTTTTT. Its translation is CATSRDPDRVDEKLFF.

This chain links TRBV3-1 (or the pseudogene TRBV3-2) with TRBJ2-7, with 10 bases lining up with TRBD2. CDR3 length: 17 amino acids. V was clipped by 0 bases and J by 0 bases; unmatched bases: 5. Per the germline V gene, CDR1 is LGHDT and CDR2 is YNNKEL (reference sequence). Written as DNA, the CDR3 is TGTGCCAGCAGCCAAGATAGGGCTAGCGGGAGCTCCTACGAGCAGTACTTC. Its protein is CASSQDRASGSSYEQYF.

The rearrangement joins TRBV7-2 to TRBJ2-3; 9 nucleotides agree with TRBD2. The CDR3 has 16 residues. CDR1 is SGHTA, CDR2 FQGNSA, per germline. The V segment lost 4 bases and the J segment 4 bases; nucleotides outside the gene matches: 9. The CDR3: CASSSQGGGAADTQYF. DNA for the CDR3: TGTGCCAGCAGCTCCCAGGGCGGGGGGGCGGCAGATACGCAGTATTTT.

This clone was recorded a few times. The V and J genes are TRBV20-1 and TRBJ2-7; TRBD1 aligns across 7 bases. J gave up 1 base and V 3 bases, and 9 bases lay outside the gene matches. CDR1 is DFQATT, CDR2 SNEGSKA, per germline (reference sequence). This CDR3 is 15 amino acids long. The DNA of the CDR3 is TGCAGTGCTAGTCAATCTTACAGGGGTTCCTACGAGCAGTACTTC. Translating gives CSASQSYRGSYEQYF.

This clone came up a few times. The genes are TRBV29-1 and TRBJ2-1, with D perhaps matching TRBD2 (6 bases). V shed 5 bases and J shed 5 bases, with 13 bases lying between them. Germline loops: CDR1 SQVTM, CDR2 ANQGSEA. This CDR3 comprises 13 residues. Here the CDR3 DNA reads TGCAGCGTTAGCGGAGGGGAAAACAATGAGCAGTTCTTC. Translation gives CSVSGGENNEQFF.

This clone has a handful of counts. V is TRBV5-1 and J is TRBJ2-5; 12 bases map to TRBD2. Per germline, CDR1 SGHRS and CDR2 YFSETQ. Trimming removed 5 bases from V and 2 bases from J; junction bases left unmatched: 13. This CDR3 contains 18 residues. The DNA for the CDR3 is TGCGCCAGCAGACGGGGTCTAGCGGGAGGGCCACGTCAAGAGACCCAGTACTTC. Translated: CASRRGLAGGPRQETQYF.

The chain couples TRBV11-2 to TRBJ2-7; D is possibly TRBD1 (6 bases). The germline V and J ends were trimmed by 0 bases and 0 bases, with 12 bases remaining between them. From germline, CDR1 is SGHAT and CDR2 FQNNGV. The CDR3 contains 16 residues. The DNA of the CDR3 is TGTGCCAGCAGCTTAGATAGGACAGCAAACTCCTACGAGCAGTACTTC. Residues: CASSLDRTANSYEQYF.

The genes are TRBV6-2 or TRBV6-3 and TRBJ2-7; D is perhaps TRBD1 (5 bases). V shed 2 bases and J shed 7 bases, with 21 bases lying between them. The CDR3 has 16 amino acids. Per germline, CDR1 MNHEY and CDR2 SVGEGT. The CDR3 DNA sequence: TGTGCCAGCAGTTACGAATTAACAGTCAGGGATGGGGAGCAGTACTTC. Translation gives CASSYELTVRDGEQYF.

The chain recombines TRBV9 with TRBJ1-2; no firm D call. Germline assignment: CDR1 SGDLS and CDR2 YYNGEE. V was shortened by 0 bases and J by 8 bases, with 14 bases between the two germline ends. The CDR3 covers 14 residues. The CDR3 is CASSVVGRSSGYTF. The CDR3 DNA reads TGTGCCAGCAGCGTAGTCGGGAGAAGCAGCGGCTACACCTTC.

The chain carries TRBV4-1 and TRBJ2-6; D is unclear. Trimming removed 4 bases from V and 4 bases from J, with 14 bases in between. The germline V gene encodes CDR1 MGHRA and CDR2 YSYEKL. This CDR3 has 16 residues. CDR3 nucleotide sequence: TGCGCCAGCAGCCCCCTCGTCATCCCCGGGGCCAACGTCCTGACTTTC. It yields the protein CASSPLVIPGANVLTF.

The chain couples TRBV10-2 to TRBJ2-3, with D maybe TRBD2 (6 bases). Trimming cost V 0 bases and J 3 bases, with 16 bases left between them. The germline V gene has CDR1 WSHSY and CDR2 SAAADI. The CDR3 totals 17 residues. CDR3 protein: CASSESHTGEGTDTQYF. The CDR3 nucleotides are TGCGCCAGCAGTGAGTCGCACACGGGAGAAGGAACAGATACGCAGTATTTT.

The chain recombines TRBV27 with TRBJ2-3, with 9 bases identical to TRBD2. This CDR3 contains 18 residues. Germline CDR1 MNHEY, CDR2 SMNVEV (reference sequence). V lost 6 bases and J lost 6; bases outside the gene matches: 19. CDR3 nucleotide sequence: TGTGCCAGCAGCAAAGCTACTAGCGGGCGAAACCAACGCGATACGCAGTATTTT. Its protein is CASSKATSGRNQRDTQYF.

The CDR3 DNA follows: TGTGCCAGCAGCTTGGCTCCGGGGTTGGCAGAGACCCAGTACTTC. Translating it yields CASSLAPGLAETQYF. The rearrangement joins TRBV5-4 to TRBJ2-5; weak D call: TRBD2 (5 bases). V dropped 0 bases and J dropped 4 bases, with 13 bases sitting between them. The CDR3 runs to 15 residues. Germline V gene data show CDR1 as SGHNT and CDR2 as YYREEE (reference sequence). The full variable domain, rest sourced from reference TRBV5-4 and TRBJ2-5, is ETGVTQSPTHLIKTRGQQVTLRCSSQSGHNTVSWYQQALGQGPQFIFQYYREEENGRGNFPPRFSGLQFPNYSSELNVNALELDDSALYLCASSLAPGLAETQYFGPGTRLLVL.

This chain links TRBV2 with TRBJ1-2; D is uncertain. Germline V gene lookup returns CDR1 SNHLY and CDR2 FYNNEI. V lost 4 bases and J 7 bases, leaving 7 bases between the germline ends. The CDR3 loop spans 11 amino acids. The CDR3 protein is CASSGDSGYTF. For the CDR3, the DNA is TGTGCCAGCAGTGGAGACTCTGGCTACACCTTC.

This chain uses TRBV19 with TRBJ2-3; possible D gene TRBD1, 6 bases. CDR1 and CDR2 from the germline V gene are LNHDA and SQIVND (reference sequence). The CDR3 totals 14 residues. Trimming stripped 4 bases from V and 5 bases from J, with 13 bases between. The CDR3: CASSTGDTLDTQYF. The CDR3, as DNA: TGTGCCAGTAGTACAGGGGACACCCTAGATACGCAGTATTTT.

This chain connects TRBV14 to TRBJ1-1, with D tentatively TRBD1 (5 bases). Per germline, CDR1 SGHDN and CDR2 FVKESK. V shed 3 bases and J shed 4 bases, with 15 bases lying between them. The CDR3 has 15 residues. CDR3 bases: TGTGCCAGCAGCCACCCCCACGGGGGAAGCACTGAAGCTTTCTTT. Protein sequence: CASSHPHGGSTEAFF.

The CDR3 sequence is CASSYKAGELFF. The CDR3 region has the DNA TGTGCCAGCAGTTACAAGGCCGGGGAGCTGTTTTTT. V is TRBV6-5 and J is TRBJ2-2; D ambiguous. The CDR3 totals 12 residues. V lost 2 bases and J 6 bases, leaving 4 bases between the germline ends. From germline, CDR1 is MNHEY and CDR2 SVGAGI.

V is TRBV19 and J is TRBJ1-5; a weak D match, TRBD1 (5 bases). V was trimmed by 5 bases and J by 1 base, leaving 18 bases between them. The V gene's germline CDR1 is LNHDA and CDR2 SQIVND (reference sequence). The CDR3 is 17 amino acids. In nucleotides, the CDR3 is TGTGCCAGTAGTGCCCAGGGTGGAGGTCGGAGCAATCAGCCCCAGCATTTT. This encodes CASSAQGGGRSNQPQHF.

V and J are TRBV15 and TRBJ2-1; D may be TRBD1 (6 bases). V gave up 0 bases and J gave up 3 bases, with 12 bases separating them. The CDR3 length is 16 residues. Germline CDR1 is LNHNV and CDR2 is YYDKDF (reference sequence). CDR3 DNA sequence: TGTGCCACCAGCAGAGATTGGGGACACTACTACAATGAGCAGTTCTTC. Its translation is CATSRDWGHYYNEQFF.

CDR3 bases: TGTGCCAGCAGTGAGTTCCGTTTCTATGGCTACACCTTC. It specifies CASSEFRFYGYTF. This chain connects TRBV6-1 to TRBJ1-2; no clear D gene. The CDR3 has 13 amino acids. Deletions cut 3 bases from V and 4 bases from J, with 9 bases between. CDR1 is MNHNS, CDR2 SASEGT, per germline.

V and J are TRBV2 and TRBJ2-7; 11 bases map to TRBD2. Per germline, CDR1 SNHLY and CDR2 FYNNEI. The J segment lost 1 base and the V segment lost 9 bases, leaving 11 bases of the junction unmatched. The CDR3 is 16 residues long. The CDR3 sequence: CARGREGLAESYEQYF. DNA for the CDR3: TGTGCCAGAGGTAGGGAGGGACTAGCGGAATCCTACGAGCAGTACTTC.